The rows below give T cell receptor beta chains drawn from one sample of a study of technical replicates of blood from four donors. Clones were read by immunoSEQ multiplex PCR, and TCRdb kept only the in-frame ones, dropping some. This sample has around 50,000 clones, with approximately 94% found just once. Sequenced input: T cells isolated from PBMCs. The receptors were sampled from a human donor in good health. CDR3s include the opening cysteine and the closing phenylalanine or tryptophan. D genes are given only for firm matches. Rows may omit the clone size; those that give it use once, few, many or a size class.

v_gene: TRBV2
j_gene: TRBJ2-2
abundance: .
d_gene: TRBD1
CDR3nt: TGTGCCAGCAGGATGGACAGGGGTTTGGCCGGGGAGCTGTTTTTT
CDR3aa: CASRMDRGLAGELFF

v_gene: TRBV6-1
j_gene: TRBJ2-7
abundance: .
d_gene: TRBD1
CDR3nt: TGTGCCAGCAGTGAAGACGAGACAGGGGTTTTCCTTTACTACGAGCAGTACTTC
CDR3aa: CASSEDETGVFLYYEQYF

v_gene: TRBV18
j_gene: TRBJ1-5
abundance: .
d_gene: .
CDR3nt: TGTGCCAGCTCACCAGGGGGCAGCAATCAGCCCCAGCATTTT
CDR3aa: CASSPGGSNQPQHF

v_gene: TRBV5-1
j_gene: TRBJ2-2
abundance: .
d_gene: TRBD1
CDR3nt: TGCGCCAGCAGCATCGGACAGGCGAACACCGGGGAGCTGTTTTTT
CDR3aa: CASSIGQANTGELFF

v_gene: TRBV5-6
j_gene: TRBJ2-5
abundance: .
d_gene: .
CDR3nt: TGTGCCAGCAGCGGGCTGATCCAAGAGACCCAGTACTTC
CDR3aa: CASSGLIQETQYF

v_gene: TRBV20-1
j_gene: TRBJ1-2
abundance: .
d_gene: .
CDR3nt: TGCAGTGGAACAGGGTCCTTCGGCTACACCTTC
CDR3aa: CSGTGSFGYTF

v_gene: TRBV5-3
j_gene: TRBJ2-7
abundance: .
d_gene: TRBD1
CDR3nt: TGTGCCAGGTTTAGGGGACAGGGATATTACGAGCAGTACTTC
CDR3aa: CARFRGQGYYEQYF

v_gene: TRBV27
j_gene: TRBJ1-5
abundance: .
d_gene: TRBD1
CDR3nt: TGTGCCAGCAGGGCGACAGGGCCAAATCAGCCCCAGCATTTT
CDR3aa: CASRATGPNQPQHF

v_gene: TRBV19
j_gene: TRBJ2-7
abundance: .
d_gene: .
CDR3nt: TGTGCCAGTAGTATAGGATGGGGTCAGGGCTCCTACGAGCAGTACTTC
CDR3aa: CASSIGWGQGSYEQYF

v_gene: TRBV30
j_gene: TRBJ2-5
abundance: .
d_gene: .
CDR3nt: TGTGCCTGGAGTGTACGGAGGAGGAGAGGGCAGGGGGAGACCCAGTACTTC
CDR3aa: CAWSVRRRRGQGETQYF

v_gene: TRBV4-1
j_gene: TRBJ2-7
abundance: .
d_gene: TRBD2
CDR3nt: TGCGCCAGCAGCCGAGAGCGGGAGATCACCTACGAGCAGTACTTC
CDR3aa: CASSREREITYEQYF

v_gene: TRBV2
j_gene: TRBJ2-5
abundance: .
d_gene: TRBD2
CDR3nt: TGTGCCAGCAGTGATGAGGGGGGCCCTGCTAGCGGGAGAAGGGAGACCCAGTACTTC
CDR3aa: CASSDEGGPASGRRETQYF

v_gene: TRBV27
j_gene: TRBJ2-5
abundance: .
d_gene: .
CDR3nt: TGTGCCAGCTCGGACAACAGGGAAGCCCAAGAGACCCAGTACTTC
CDR3aa: CASSDNREAQETQYF

v_gene: TRBV9
j_gene: TRBJ2-2
abundance: .
d_gene: TRBD2
CDR3nt: TGTGCCAGCAGCGCGACTAGCGGGAGGAACACCGGGGAGCTGTTTTTT
CDR3aa: CASSATSGRNTGELFF

v_gene: TRBV18
j_gene: TRBJ2-5
abundance: .
d_gene: .
CDR3nt: TGTGCCAGCTCACCCGGACTAAAAGAGACCCAGTACTTC
CDR3aa: CASSPGLKETQYF

v_gene: TRBV30
j_gene: TRBJ2-1
abundance: .
d_gene: TRBD2
CDR3nt: TGTGCCTGGAGTGAGACTAGCGGATACAATGAGCAGTTCTTC
CDR3aa: CAWSETSGYNEQFF

v_gene: TRBV9
j_gene: TRBJ2-7
abundance: .
d_gene: TRBD1
CDR3nt: TGTGCCAGCAGTCGAAGTACAGGGGCGGGCTACGAGCAGTACTTC
CDR3aa: CASSRSTGAGYEQYF

v_gene: TRBV28
j_gene: TRBJ1-5
abundance: once
d_gene: .
CDR3nt: TGTGCCAGCAGGTCGTCTCTCCAGCCCCAGCATTTT
CDR3aa: CASRSSLQPQHF